This T cell receptor (beta chain) came from a study of vaccination and CD4 T cells after COVID-19. The study sequenced cultured CD4+ T cell DNA using the Oncomine TCR Beta short-read assay. TCRdb independently ran MiXCR on the PCR reads; one entry per CDR3 protein. The top ten clones hold 9.4% of a sample with 15,000 to 20,000 distinct CDR3 sequences, approximately 57% of them seen once. This CDR3 has 11 residues. Between the trimmed V and J ends, which lost 6 bases and 7 bases, there was a span of 6 bases. Germline V CDR1 and CDR2: SGHTA, FQGNSA. Treatment: 10-day PBMC culture with coronavirus spike peptide pools or control peptides (ViraFEST assay). Following culture for around 10 days, CD4+ T cells were isolated by negative selection. Overall study findings and caveats: Detection of a median roughly 83% of reactive clones in convalescent patients was confined to the period after vaccination.

In the case of this clonotype: Antigen unknown.

The chain has TRBV7-2 and TRBJ2-2, with unresolved D. Sequenced material: CD4+ T cells from blood, cultured in vitro. The receptor was isolated from a human donor who had recovered from COVID-19. CDR3 sequence: CASRDNGELFF. In DNA, the CDR3 is TGTGCCAGCAGAGATAACGGGGAGCTGTTTTTT.